This T cell receptor (beta chain) was found in a study of regulatory T cells in long-lasting Graves disease. Whole-study findings and limits: What was studied was peripheral blood only, and not thyroid tissue.

The germline V gene encodes CDR1 SNHLY and CDR2 FYNNEI. With 9 bases removed from V and 0 bases from J, the gap between germline ends came to 17 bases. The CDR3 has 15 amino acids. To make TCR beta libraries, researchers used iRepertoire HTBI primers and Arm-PCR of CDR3 regions. Using its own MiXCR run on the multiplex PCR reads, TCRdb lists one record per CDR3 protein. The data show some 500,000 distinct CDR3 sequences, around 15% seen once. As to time point: newly diagnosed GD, antithyroid drugs for less than 3 months. Isolated PBMC RNA provided the starting material for the TCR library. Recruitment took place at an endocrinology department in Xi'an, China. Notes on this clonotype: Its cognate antigen is unknown.

The data also belong to a second study, concerning T cells in Graves' hyperthyroidism and ophthalmopathy. From that study: The diagnoses drew upon clinical symptoms, serum thyroxine and TRAb, thyroid ultrasound and orbital computed tomography. With the HTBI primer set, the TCR CDR3 went through a first round of RT-PCR.

This sample comprised peripheral blood mononuclear cells (PBMCs), obtained at new diagnosis, from a patient treated with antithyroid drugs. The V gene is TRBV2, the J gene TRBJ1-2; no clear D gene. The clonotype comes from a woman aged 35-60 years with Graves disease. The CDR3 DNA reads as TGTGCCAGTAGCAAATTTCCGGGATCTAACTATGGCTACACCTTC. Protein product: CASSKFPGSNYGYTF.